A selection of T cell receptor beta chains follows, all from one sample in a study of CD8+ T cells in alopecia areata. TCRdb's copy holds only in-frame clones and misses some; the assay was immunoSEQ multiplex PCR. Of over 150,000 clones detected, 50% to 60% appear once; the ten largest clones hold around 0.7%. The specimen comprised CD4+ T cells sorted from blood, sampled at week 4, from a patient treated with tofacitinib. These receptors all come from a human donor with alopecia areata. CDR3s include the opening cysteine and the closing phenylalanine or tryptophan. Each record gives: J gene, clone size, D gene, V gene, CDR3 protein, CDR3 DNA. D genes are given only for firm matches. Rows may omit the clone size; those that give it use once, few, many or a size class.

>TRBJ2-2|few|NA|TRBV7-2
CASSISPGELFF
TGTGCCAGCAGCATCTCCCCCGGGGAGCTGTTTTTT
>TRBJ1-1|NA|NA|TRBV1
CTSRGTEAFF
TGCACCAGCAGGGGGACTGAAGCTTTCTTT
>TRBJ1-1|NA|NA|TRBV5-1
CASSNPDRGDEAFF
TGCGCCAGCAGCAACCCCGACCGGGGAGATGAAGCTTTCTTT
>TRBJ2-7|NA|TRBD2|TRBV7-2
CASSFASGGYEQYF
TGTGCCAGCAGCTTCGCTAGCGGGGGCTACGAGCAGTACTTC
>TRBJ2-7|NA|TRBD2|TRBV7-2
CASSLDVGGTSRAEQYF
TGTGCCAGCAGCTTAGACGTCGGGGGGACTAGCCGTGCGGAGCAGTACTTC
>TRBJ2-2|NA|TRBD2|TRBV9
CASSVGLAGAGELFF
TGTGCCAGCAGCGTAGGCCTAGCGGGAGCCGGGGAGCTGTTTTTT
>TRBJ2-5|NA|NA|TRBV25-1
CASSLPRETQYF
TGTGCCAGCAGCCTACCCAGAGAGACCCAGTACTTC
>TRBJ2-1|NA|NA|TRBV7-2
CASSLHSGGPYNEQFF
TGTGCCAGCAGCTTACACTCCGGGGGGCCCTACAATGAGCAGTTCTTC
>TRBJ2-7|once|NA|TRBV7-2
CASSLGGPSLEQYF
TGTGCCAGCAGCTTAGGGGGGCCCTCGCTGGAGCAGTACTTC
>TRBJ2-7|NA|TRBD2|TRBV30
CAWRLPLAGGHEQYF
TGTGCCTGGAGGCTACCATTAGCGGGAGGCCACGAGCAGTACTTC
>TRBJ2-7|NA|NA|TRBV29-1
CSVESRGRAYEQYF
TGCAGCGTTGAGTCTCGGGGCAGAGCCTACGAGCAGTACTTC
>TRBJ1-5|NA|TRBD1|TRBV6-6
CASRGTDRDNQPQHF
TGTGCCAGCAGGGGGACGGACAGGGACAATCAGCCCCAGCATTTT